One TCR beta chain is described in this entry. The antigen remains unidentified. Between the trimmed V and J ends, which lost 4 bases and 2 bases, there was a span of 10 bases. The CDR3 runs 13 residues. Germline V lookup: CDR1 GTSNPN, CDR2 SVGIG (reference sequence). The entry originates in a study of graft-versus-host responses after intestinal transplantation. Data came from immunoSEQ multiplex PCR; TCRdb stores just in-frame clones and leaves some out. The sample lists about 100,000 clones, roughly 87% occurring once. The starting material was unstimulated CD4+ T cells sorted from spleen or lymph node cells, obtained before transplant. The rearrangement joins TRBV30 to TRBJ2-3; possible D gene TRBD1, 5 bases. This TCR was recovered from a human donor who was the organ donor for an intestinal transplant. The CDR3 reads CAWTQGLTDTQYF. The CDR3 nucleotides read TGTGCCTGGACCCAGGGCCTCACAGATACGCAGTATTTT.